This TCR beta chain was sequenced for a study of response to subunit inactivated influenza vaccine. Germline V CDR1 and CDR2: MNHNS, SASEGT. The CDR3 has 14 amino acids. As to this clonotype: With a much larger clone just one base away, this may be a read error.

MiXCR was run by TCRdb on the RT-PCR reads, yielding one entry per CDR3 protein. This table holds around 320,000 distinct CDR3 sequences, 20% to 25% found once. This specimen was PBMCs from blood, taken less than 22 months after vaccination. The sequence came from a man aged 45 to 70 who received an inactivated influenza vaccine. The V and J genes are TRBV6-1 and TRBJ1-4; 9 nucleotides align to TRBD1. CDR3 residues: CASNEAGQGGKLFF. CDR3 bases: TGTGCCAGCAATGAAGCGGGACAGGGCGGAAAACTGTTTTTT.